The T cell receptor (beta chain) described here comes from a study of shared clonotypes between healthy human individuals (dated by TCRdb to 2020 to 2022). For the wider study: The cohort comprised a couple of women and three men aged 18 to 49 years. Per donor, three plates each were used for CD4 naive and CD4 memory, two for CD8 naive, and one for CD8 memory. Between about 0.94 and 8.9 billion PBMCs per donor were obtained by leukapheresis. Different laboratories and diverse techniques were used to prepare libraries and sequence TCR repertoires, to increase sequencing depth and limit assay-specific biases. To estimate repertoire size and how much clonotypes are shared between individuals, the study performed deep sequencing of blood TCR repertoires from a handful of healthy adults. Results the study describes overall, beyond this receptor: Only blood was sampled, and tissue TCR repertoires likely differ from those in blood. When a handful of donors were compared, the shared fraction of clonotypes was roughly 4.8% for naive CD4, around 3.5% for naive CD8, roughly 2.5% for memory CD4, and 0.4% for memory CD8. The genetic and exposure-history diversity represented was limited by the small number of donors. Compared with non-shared clonotypes, clonotypes shared by all four sorted-subset donors had higher generation probabilities. Naive subsets generally had larger estimated clonotype richness than memory subsets did. Based on pairwise subsampling, the degree of clonotype sharing among donors was expected to be affected by sequencing depth. Even with the large sequencing depth, rarefaction of the sorted-subset datasets indicated that sequencing was incomplete.

Using the deep immunoSEQ assay, multiplex PCR amplified TCR CDR3 regions from genomic DNA. Genomic DNA extracted from each cell subset was distributed evenly over all wells of several immunoSEQ 96-well plates, and each plate served as one replicate. For sorted subsets, about 200 ng genomic DNA, equal to tens of thousands of T cell genomes, was loaded into each replicate PCR. Purified libraries were quantified with a Qubit 3.0 fluorometer, sized on a Bioanalyzer 2100, and re-quantified with the KAPA Library Quantification kit. A separate single-read 150-cycle Illumina NextSeq 550 flow cell was used to sequence each immunoSEQ 96-well plate. Concerning the study's data processing: Because the immunoSEQ output held only junctional sequences and lacked quality scores, the filtering could not match the filtering applied to full-length reads. To assign V/J genes and CDR3, sequences were annotated using PyIR, a Python wrapper for IgBLAST v1.9, with IMGT germline references. Reads were removed for weak V/J assignments (E-value above 1e-6), missing CDR3, stop codons, out-of-frame junctions, or ambiguous translated residues. A V3J clonotype was defined by an identical inferred V gene, J gene, and CDR3 amino acid sequence. Percentage overlap between repertoires was computed as shared unique clonotypes divided by the size of the smaller repertoire. Richness of each repertoire was evaluated using RTK rarefaction, the Chao1 estimator, and Recon v2.1 estimates of unobserved clonotypes. For all TCRbeta clonotypes obtained by the gDNA method from a few donors, generation probabilities were computed with OLGA. TCRdb re-hosts the immuneACCESS table, in-frame sequences only. Its copies lack some clones; in the studies checked, an unresolved V gene accounts for under half of them, and the cause for the rest is not known. V and J calls and clone size are given by that table; D and trimming were obtained from the DNA. In this sample the table shows about 2.1 million clones, around 93% of which occur a single time. The ten most abundant clones make up about 1.7% of the sample.

Details on this clone: The specificity of this receptor is unknown. No base-level quality is on record; no much larger clone is a single base apart.

CD8 naive samples were obtained by positive selection for CCR7 among CD45RO-negative cells, yielding a CD45RA+CCR7+ population from which TemRA cells were excluded. The donors were healthy, HIV-negative adults who had no recently reported acute infections or vaccinations. Every donor was a Caucasian adult residing in Nashville, Tennessee, USA. After blood collection by leukapheresis, PBMCs were isolated using Ficoll-Histopaque density gradient centrifugation and then cryopreserved in the vapor phase of liquid nitrogen. Purity and quantity of every magnetically sorted T cell population were checked by analytical flow cytometry. Genomic DNA was isolated from every sorted fraction and measured by UV absorbance on a Nanodrop 2000c. The germline V gene yields LGHNA for CDR1 and YSLEER for CDR2. The CDR3 spans 13 residues, from the cysteine through the phenylalanine. Only CDR3 DNA is held: 39 bases, read in frame from base 1. The germline ends are 15 bases apart after V is trimmed by 8 bases and J by 4 bases.

This clonotype was sampled from a man younger than 30 in good health. Some clones in this sample may be carry-over from other donors' samples. Specimen: naive CD8+ T cells from PBMCs. Taken with the paper, the label for cell subset or site translates to: CD45RA+CCR7+. The sequence is built from TRBV4-3 and TRBJ2-7; the D gene assignment is ambiguous. The DNA reads as follows: TGCGCCAGCGCCTGGGCTAGGAAATACGAGCAGTACTTC. It encodes CASAWARKYEQYF.